Listed below are T cell receptor beta chains from one sample, sequenced in a study of blood T cell repertoires in COVID-19. Sequencing used immunoSEQ multiplex PCR; TCRdb keeps in-frame clones, though not all of them. The sample includes a few hundred thousand clones, about 86% of them seen just once. The source material was PBMCs or T cells enriched from blood (not recorded which). The receptors come from a woman aged 50 to 60 with acute COVID-19. Both conserved end residues are part of each CDR3. The D gene is left open where the match is weak. The size of a clone is reported for some rows only, either as once, few or many, or as a class for expanded clones.

size: few
V: TRBV7-3
J: TRBJ1-2
D: TRBD1
DNA: TGTGCCAGCAGCTTAAGTGGACAGGGCAACTATGGCTACACCTTC
CDR3: CASSLSGQGNYGYTF

size: NA
V: TRBV28
J: TRBJ2-5
D: NA
DNA: TGTGCCAGCAGCCCTCGGGCTGTAGGGGCCCAGTACTTC
CDR3: CASSPRAVGAQYF

size: once
V: TRBV28
J: TRBJ1-1
D: TRBD1
DNA: TGTGCCAGCAAACCAGGGGGTTTCACTGAAGCTTTCTTT
CDR3: CASKPGGFTEAFF

size: NA
V: TRBV3-1/TRBV3-2
J: TRBJ2-4
D: NA
DNA: TGTGCCAGCAGCCAAGGGGGATTAGGACACTGCTTC
CDR3: CASSQGGLGHCF

size: NA
V: TRBV5-1
J: TRBJ2-7
D: TRBD1
DNA: TGCGCCAGCAGCTTTACAGGGGGAAGTGGCGAGCAGTACTTC
CDR3: CASSFTGGSGEQYF

size: NA
V: TRBV11-2
J: TRBJ1-1
D: NA
DNA: TGTGCCAGCAGCCCGGGTGTCACTGAAGCTTTCTTT
CDR3: CASSPGVTEAFF

size: NA
V: TRBV9
J: TRBJ2-5
D: TRBD2
DNA: TGTGCCAGCAGCGTAGGCATAGCGGGAGTATGGGAGACCCAGTACTTC
CDR3: CASSVGIAGVWETQYF

size: NA
V: TRBV27
J: TRBJ1-1
D: TRBD1
DNA: TGTGCCAGCAGTTCGTCCGCTTATCGACAGGGAATCAACACTGAAGCTTTCTTT
CDR3: CASSSSAYRQGINTEAFF

size: NA
V: TRBV19
J: TRBJ1-4
D: NA
DNA: TGTGCCAGTAGTATTGGTCGCGGGGAGGAAAAACTGTTTTTT
CDR3: CASSIGRGEEKLFF

size: NA
V: TRBV5-1
J: TRBJ2-1
D: NA
DNA: TGCGCCAGCAGCTTGGGGGCGGGCAGCTACAATGAGCAGTTCTTC
CDR3: CASSLGAGSYNEQFF

size: NA
V: TRBV19
J: TRBJ1-4
D: TRBD1
DNA: TGTGCCAGTAGTATATTGGGACAGGGGGCAACTAATGAAAAACTGTTTTTT
CDR3: CASSILGQGATNEKLFF

size: once
V: TRBV7-6
J: TRBJ2-1
D: NA
DNA: TGTGCCAGCAGCTCCCCTGGCGGGACTTACAATGAGCAGTTCTTC
CDR3: CASSSPGGTYNEQFF

size: NA
V: TRBV7-3
J: TRBJ2-1
D: NA
DNA: TGTGCCAGCAGCTTAAGCGGGAATGGGGATGAGCAGTTCTTC
CDR3: CASSLSGNGDEQFF

size: few
V: TRBV10-3
J: TRBJ2-1
D: TRBD1
DNA: TGTGCCATCAGTGGGACAGGGGGGACAAAGCAGTTCTTC
CDR3: CAISGTGGTKQFF

size: NA
V: TRBV3-1/TRBV3-2
J: TRBJ2-1
D: TRBD2
DNA: TGTGCCAGCAGCCAAGATAAACTAGCGGGAGGGCCAGGGTACAATGAGCAGTTCTTC
CDR3: CASSQDKLAGGPGYNEQFF

size: NA
V: TRBV28
J: TRBJ2-2
D: NA
DNA: TGTGCCAGCCGGGGCACAGGGACCGGGGAGCTGTTTTTT
CDR3: CASRGTGTGELFF

size: NA
V: TRBV5-1
J: TRBJ1-2
D: NA
DNA: TGCGCCAGCAGCCCTTACCAGGGTGGCTATGGCTACACCTTC
CDR3: CASSPYQGGYGYTF

size: NA
V: TRBV19
J: TRBJ1-2
D: NA
DNA: TGTGCCAGTAGTATAGTCCCGGACAGCGAGGGCTACACCTTC
CDR3: CASSIVPDSEGYTF

size: NA
V: TRBV27
J: TRBJ1-6
D: NA
DNA: TGTGCCAGCAGTTTAACCCGGACAGTCCATAATTCACCCCTCCACTTT
CDR3: CASSLTRTVHNSPLHF

size: NA
V: TRBV7-2
J: TRBJ1-2
D: TRBD1
DNA: TGTGCCAGCAGCTCCATGACAGGGGGCGGCTATGGCTACACCTTC
CDR3: CASSSMTGGGYGYTF

size: NA
V: TRBV24-1
J: TRBJ2-3
D: NA
DNA: TGTGCCACCAGTGATTTTGGGAGGGGGACAGATACGCAGTATTTT
CDR3: CATSDFGRGTDTQYF

size: NA
V: TRBV5-6
J: TRBJ2-7
D: NA
DNA: TGTGCCAGCAGCTTGGACAGGGCATCCTACGAGCAGTACTTC
CDR3: CASSLDRASYEQYF

size: NA
V: TRBV3-1/TRBV3-2
J: TRBJ2-2
D: TRBD2
DNA: TGTGCCAGCAGCCAATATGAATTAGCGGGGGCCGGGGAGCTGTTTTTT
CDR3: CASSQYELAGAGELFF

size: NA
V: TRBV7-9
J: TRBJ1-4
D: TRBD1
DNA: TGTGCCAGCAGCCTCGACAGGGGTGGGAAAAAACTGTTTTTT
CDR3: CASSLDRGGKKLFF

size: NA
V: TRBV2
J: TRBJ1-1
D: TRBD1
DNA: TGTGCCAGCAGTGGGACAGGGACTGAAGCTTTCTTT
CDR3: CASSGTGTEAFF

size: NA
V: TRBV2
J: TRBJ2-7
D: TRBD2
DNA: TGTGCCAGCAGTGATGGGCGGGAGGGTACCTACGAGCAGTACTTC
CDR3: CASSDGREGTYEQYF

size: once
V: TRBV19
J: TRBJ1-1
D: TRBD1
DNA: TGTGCCAGTACCACAGGGGTGAACACTGAAGCTTTCTTT
CDR3: CASTTGVNTEAFF

size: NA
V: TRBV6-6
J: TRBJ2-3
D: TRBD2
DNA: TGTGCCAGCAGACCACTAGCGGCTCGGGCAGATACGCAGTATTTT
CDR3: CASRPLAARADTQYF

size: NA
V: TRBV11-3
J: TRBJ2-7
D: TRBD2
DNA: TGTGCCAGCAGCCCGACTAGCGGGAGGACCTACGAGCAGTACTTC
CDR3: CASSPTSGRTYEQYF

size: NA
V: TRBV9
J: TRBJ1-1
D: TRBD1
DNA: TGTGCCAGCAGCTTAACAGGGGAAGTGAGCACTGAAGCTTTCTTT
CDR3: CASSLTGEVSTEAFF

size: NA
V: TRBV7-3
J: TRBJ2-1
D: NA
DNA: TGTGCCAGCAGCACCCTACAGGGTAATGAGCAGTTCTTC
CDR3: CASSTLQGNEQFF

size: NA
V: TRBV27
J: TRBJ2-1
D: TRBD2
DNA: TGTGCCAGCAGTTCAGCGGGAGGGGAGGAAAATGAGCAGTTCTTC
CDR3: CASSSAGGEENEQFF

size: NA
V: TRBV9
J: TRBJ1-3
D: NA
DNA: TGTGCCAGCAGCGTAGAAGGTCCAGGGAGGCAAAACACCATATATTTT
CDR3: CASSVEGPGRQNTIYF

size: NA
V: TRBV27
J: TRBJ2-7
D: TRBD2
DNA: TGTGCCAGCAGTTTATCGGTGGGGGGGTACTACGAGCAGTACTTC
CDR3: CASSLSVGGYYEQYF

size: few
V: TRBV5-1
J: TRBJ1-5
D: NA
DNA: TGCGCCAGCAGCTTAGCAGGGATGTATGACAATCAGCCCCAGCATTTT
CDR3: CASSLAGMYDNQPQHF

size: NA
V: TRBV18
J: TRBJ2-7
D: TRBD2
DNA: TGTGCCAGCTCACCACCGGGGCGGGGGAAGTCCTACGAGCAGTACTTC
CDR3: CASSPPGRGKSYEQYF

size: NA
V: TRBV19
J: TRBJ2-5
D: NA
DNA: TGTGCCAGTAGTACACTGACTCTAGAAGAGACCCAGTACTTC
CDR3: CASSTLTLEETQYF

size: once
V: TRBV6-5
J: TRBJ1-4
D: TRBD1
DNA: TGTGCCAGCAGTTTCTCCGACAGGGGTGGCGAAAAACTGTTTTTT
CDR3: CASSFSDRGGEKLFF

size: NA
V: TRBV12-5
J: TRBJ1-5
D: TRBD1
DNA: TGTGCTAGTGGTTTGGAACCAGGGGGCGTGAAGCCCCAGCATTTT
CDR3: CASGLEPGGVKPQHF

size: once
V: TRBV7-2
J: TRBJ1-4
D: NA
DNA: TGTGCCAGCAGCTTAGCGCCGGGGGGCCGGGAAAAACTGTTTTTT
CDR3: CASSLAPGGREKLFF

size: NA
V: TRBV7-2
J: TRBJ2-6
D: NA
DNA: TGTGCCAGCAGCTTTCCTTTATCTGGGGCCAACGTCCTGACTTTC
CDR3: CASSFPLSGANVLTF

size: NA
V: TRBV7-6
J: TRBJ2-1
D: TRBD2
DNA: TGTGCCAGCAGCTTTCTTAGCGGGGAAGCGAATGAGCAGTTCTTC
CDR3: CASSFLSGEANEQFF

size: NA
V: TRBV4-2
J: TRBJ1-6
D: NA
DNA: TGTGCCAGCAGCCAAGCGACAACAGGGAATAACTATAATTCACCCCTCCACTTT
CDR3: CASSQATTGNNYNSPLHF

size: NA
V: TRBV27
J: TRBJ1-1
D: NA
DNA: TGTGCCAGCAGTTCAACAGGGAACCCTCACACTGAAGCTTTCTTT
CDR3: CASSSTGNPHTEAFF

size: NA
V: TRBV12-3/TRBV12-4
J: TRBJ2-7
D: NA
DNA: TGTGCCAGCAGTTTGGTTCGTAGTGGCGAGCAGTACTTC
CDR3: CASSLVRSGEQYF

size: NA
V: TRBV5-1
J: TRBJ2-5
D: TRBD2
DNA: TGCGCCAGCAGCCCGGGACTAGCGGGAGCCGGGACCCAGTACTTC
CDR3: CASSPGLAGAGTQYF

size: NA
V: TRBV5-4
J: TRBJ2-5
D: NA
DNA: TGTGCCAGCAGCTTGGCCGGGGGGCGGGAGACCCAGTACTTC
CDR3: CASSLAGGRETQYF

size: NA
V: TRBV6-2/TRBV6-3
J: TRBJ1-6
D: TRBD1
DNA: TGTGCCAGCGGCCCCTCGGGAGGGGGCAGTTGGTCACCCCTCCACTTT
CDR3: CASGPSGGGSWSPLHF

size: NA
V: TRBV6-5
J: TRBJ2-5
D: TRBD2
DNA: TGTGCCAGCAGTCCCCGACTAGCGGGTCCAGAGGCCCAGTACTTC
CDR3: CASSPRLAGPEAQYF

size: NA
V: TRBV19
J: TRBJ1-2
D: TRBD1
DNA: TGTGCCAGTAGTGACCCAGGGGGCGATCCATATGGCTACACCTTC
CDR3: CASSDPGGDPYGYTF

size: NA
V: TRBV28
J: TRBJ2-1
D: NA
DNA: TGTGCCAGCAGTTTACTAGCGTACAATGAGCAGTTCTTC
CDR3: CASSLLAYNEQFF

size: NA
V: TRBV7-2
J: TRBJ2-3
D: TRBD1
DNA: TGTGCCAGCAGCTACGACAGGGGGCGCGGAGATACGCAGTATTTT
CDR3: CASSYDRGRGDTQYF

size: NA
V: TRBV18
J: TRBJ1-1
D: NA
DNA: TGTGCCAGCTCCCTCGGGGGGCCGAACACTGAAGCTTTCTTT
CDR3: CASSLGGPNTEAFF